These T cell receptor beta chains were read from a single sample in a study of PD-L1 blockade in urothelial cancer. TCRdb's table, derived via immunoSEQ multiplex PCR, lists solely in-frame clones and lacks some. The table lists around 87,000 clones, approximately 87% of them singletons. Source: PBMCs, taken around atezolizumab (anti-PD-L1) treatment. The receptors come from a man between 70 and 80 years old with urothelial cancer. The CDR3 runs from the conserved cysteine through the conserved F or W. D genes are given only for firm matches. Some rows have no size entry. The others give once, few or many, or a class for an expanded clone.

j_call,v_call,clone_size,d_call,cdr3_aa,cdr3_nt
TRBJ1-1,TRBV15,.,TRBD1,CATSREYRGGTEAFF,TGTGCCACCAGCAGAGAATACAGGGGTGGAACTGAAGCTTTCTTT
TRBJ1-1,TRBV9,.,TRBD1,CASSGQGDDTEAFF,TGTGCCAGCAGCGGACAGGGGGACGACACTGAAGCTTTCTTT
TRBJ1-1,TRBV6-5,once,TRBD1,CASSYSHRGAEAFF,TGTGCCAGCAGTTACTCACACAGGGGGGCTGAAGCTTTCTTT
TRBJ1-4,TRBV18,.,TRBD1,CASSQQGAALFF,TGTGCCAGCTCACAGCAGGGGGCGGCACTGTTTTTT
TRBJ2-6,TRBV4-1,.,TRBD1,CASSYRGQGDSGANVLTF,TGCGCCAGCAGTTACAGGGGACAGGGGGACTCTGGGGCCAACGTCCTGACTTTC
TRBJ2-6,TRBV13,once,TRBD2,CASSSTSGLSGANVLTF,TGTGCCAGCAGCTCAACTAGCGGGCTCTCTGGGGCCAACGTCCTGACTTTC
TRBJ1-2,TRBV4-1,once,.,CASSQEGTVNYGYTF,TGCGCCAGCAGCCAAGAAGGTACAGTGAACTATGGCTACACCTTC
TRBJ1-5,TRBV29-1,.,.,CSVATSGRGQPQHF,TGCAGCGTGGCGACAAGTGGCAGGGGCCAGCCCCAGCATTTT
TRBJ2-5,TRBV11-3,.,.,CASSLVGGADFQETQYF,TGTGCCAGCAGCTTAGTGGGTGGGGCAGACTTTCAAGAGACCCAGTACTTC
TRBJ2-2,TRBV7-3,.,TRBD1,CASSLTGATGELFF,TGTGCCAGCAGCCTGACAGGGGCCACCGGGGAGCTGTTTTTT
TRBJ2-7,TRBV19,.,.,CASSIFRGYEQYF,TGTGCCAGTAGTATATTTAGAGGGTACGAGCAGTACTTC
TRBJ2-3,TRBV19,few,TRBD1,CASTPTRQGSTDTQYF,TGTGCCAGTACCCCAACGCGACAGGGAAGCACAGATACGCAGTATTTT
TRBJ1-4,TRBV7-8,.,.,CASSGDTGNEKLFF,TGTGCCAGCAGCGGGGACACGGGTAATGAAAAACTGTTTTTT
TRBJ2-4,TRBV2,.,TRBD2,CASSEGLAGGPGKNIQYF,TGTGCCAGCAGTGAAGGACTAGCGGGGGGGCCCGGGAAAAACATTCAGTACTTC
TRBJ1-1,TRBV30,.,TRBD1,CAGEQGVGTEAFF,TGTGCCGGAGAACAGGGGGTGGGTACTGAAGCTTTCTTT
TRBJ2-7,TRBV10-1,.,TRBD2,CASTAGGSYEQYF,TGCGCCAGCACCGCCGGCGGGAGCTATGAGCAGTACTTC
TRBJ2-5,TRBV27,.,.,CASTTLSGLGETQYF,TGTGCCAGCACAACCCTTAGCGGCTTAGGGGAGACCCAGTACTTC
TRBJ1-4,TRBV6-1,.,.,CASSESQGNEKLFF,TGTGCCAGCAGTGAATCCCAGGGGAATGAAAAACTGTTTTTT
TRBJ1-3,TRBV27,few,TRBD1,CASSATGVLTGNTIYF,TGTGCCAGCAGTGCAACAGGGGTCCTCACTGGAAACACCATATATTTT
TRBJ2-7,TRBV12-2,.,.,CASRLIRARTLVSYEQYF,TGTGCAAGTCGCTTAATAAGGGCCAGGACATTAGTCTCCTACGAGCAGTACTTC
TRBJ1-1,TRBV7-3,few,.,CASSATRNTEAFF,TGTGCCAGCAGCGCGACACGGAACACTGAAGCTTTCTTT
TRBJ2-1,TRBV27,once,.,CASSLSSLRGGSYNEQFF,TGTGCCAGCAGTTTATCGAGTTTGCGGGGAGGCTCCTACAATGAGCAGTTCTTC
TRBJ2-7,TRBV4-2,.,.,CASSQDKSSDYEQYF,TGTGCCAGCAGCCAAGATAAGTCTAGCGACTACGAGCAGTACTTC
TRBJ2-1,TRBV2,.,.,CASSEKTAAYNEQFF,TGTGCCAGCAGTGAGAAGACCGCGGCCTACAATGAGCAGTTCTTC
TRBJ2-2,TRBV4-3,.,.,CASSPGILNTGELFF,TGCGCCAGCAGCCCGGGAATTTTGAACACCGGGGAGCTGTTTTTT
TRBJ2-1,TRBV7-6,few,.,CASSLTGSLGEQFF,TGTGCCAGCAGCTTAACAGGGAGTTTGGGTGAGCAGTTCTTC
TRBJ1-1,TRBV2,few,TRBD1,CASMETGEDTEAFF,TGTGCCAGCATGGAGACAGGGGAGGACACTGAAGCTTTCTTT
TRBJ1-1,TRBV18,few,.,CASSPQGLQGNTEAFF,TGTGCCAGCTCACCACAAGGGCTTCAGGGGAACACTGAAGCTTTCTTT
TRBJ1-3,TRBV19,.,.,CASTSPIQVMHSGNTIYF,TGTGCCAGTACCAGCCCGATACAGGTCATGCACTCTGGAAACACCATATATTTT
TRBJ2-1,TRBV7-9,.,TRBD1,CATTGTGINEQFF,TGTGCCACCACCGGGACAGGGATTAATGAGCAGTTCTTC
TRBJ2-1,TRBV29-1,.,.,CSVEGSRGEQFF,TGCAGCGTTGAGGGTTCCAGGGGTGAGCAGTTCTTC
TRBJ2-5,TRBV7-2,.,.,CASSLGASAGATQYF,TGTGCCAGCAGCTTAGGAGCGAGCGCTGGGGCGACCCAGTACTTC
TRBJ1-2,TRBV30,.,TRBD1,CALTPRTGHLGYGYTF,TGTGCCTTGACGCCCCGGACAGGACACCTCGGGTATGGCTACACCTTC
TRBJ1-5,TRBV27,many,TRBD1,CASRRTGGDQPQHF,TGTGCCAGCAGGCGGACAGGGGGCGATCAGCCCCAGCATTTT
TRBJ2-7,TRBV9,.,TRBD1,CASSPTDRDGREQYF,TGTGCCAGCAGCCCAACGGACAGGGACGGAAGGGAGCAGTACTTC
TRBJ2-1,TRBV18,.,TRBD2,CASSPPITSGDYNEQFF,TGTGCCAGCTCACCACCAATCACTAGCGGAGACTACAATGAGCAGTTCTTC
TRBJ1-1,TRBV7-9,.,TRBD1,CASTDKQGENTEAFF,TGTGCCAGCACCGATAAACAGGGGGAGAACACTGAAGCTTTCTTT